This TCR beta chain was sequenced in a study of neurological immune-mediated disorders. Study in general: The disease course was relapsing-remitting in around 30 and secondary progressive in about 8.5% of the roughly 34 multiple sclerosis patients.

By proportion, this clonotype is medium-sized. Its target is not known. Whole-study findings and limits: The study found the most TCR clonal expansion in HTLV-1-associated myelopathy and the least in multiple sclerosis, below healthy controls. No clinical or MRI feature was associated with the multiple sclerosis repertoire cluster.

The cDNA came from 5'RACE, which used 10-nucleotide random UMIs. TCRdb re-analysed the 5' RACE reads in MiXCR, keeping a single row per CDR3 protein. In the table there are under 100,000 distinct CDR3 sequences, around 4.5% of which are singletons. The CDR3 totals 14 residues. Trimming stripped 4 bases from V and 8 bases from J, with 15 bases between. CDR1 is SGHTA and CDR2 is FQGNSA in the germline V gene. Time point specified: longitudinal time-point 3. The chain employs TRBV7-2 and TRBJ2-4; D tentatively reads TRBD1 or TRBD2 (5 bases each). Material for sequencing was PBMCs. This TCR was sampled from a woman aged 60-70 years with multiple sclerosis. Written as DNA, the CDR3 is TGTGCCAGCAGCTCCGGACTCGGGGCGGACATTCAGTACTTC. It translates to CASSSGLGADIQYF.